The 18 T cell receptor beta chains below all came from one sample that was sequenced in a study of OX40 agonist ivuxolimab in advanced cancers. TCRdb keeps only in-frame clones here, not all; method: immunoSEQ multiplex PCR. The table records 40,000 to 50,000 clones, about four fifths of them present only once. The material sequenced was CD4+ or CD8+ T cells sorted from blood, taken in a trial of the OX40 agonist ivuxolimab. The receptors were sampled from an adult with an advanced solid tumor such as melanoma, head and neck, liver or kidney cancer.

The V call is TRBV11-1, the J call TRBJ2-7; no reliable D call. This CDR3 contains 12 residues. V gave up 3 bases and J gave up 7 bases, with 10 bases separating them. CDR1 is SGHAT, CDR2 FQDESV, per germline (reference sequence). CDR3 region: CASSFTAREQYF. The CDR3 DNA reads as TGTGCCAGCAGCTTCACAGCGAGGGAGCAGTACTTC.

This chain connects TRBV4-1 to TRBJ1-3; weak D call: TRBD1 (6 bases). The germline gives CDR1 MGHRA, CDR2 YSYEKL. The CDR3 covers 17 residues. V gave up 1 base and J gave up 0 bases, with 13 bases separating them. The chain's CDR3 is CASSQVQGHLSGNTIYF. The DNA of the CDR3 is TGCGCCAGCAGCCAAGTCCAGGGACACCTCTCTGGAAACACCATATATTTT.

The chain couples TRBV5-1 to TRBJ2-5, with D hard to call. The length of the CDR3 is 14 residues. With 2 bases removed from V and 5 bases from J, the gap between germline ends came to 13 bases. Germline CDR1 SGHRS, CDR2 YFSETQ. The CDR3 DNA sequence: TGCGCCAGCAGCTTAATCCTAGATCGGGAGACCCAGTACTTC. It translates to CASSLILDRETQYF.

The rearrangement joins TRBV2 to TRBJ2-3; D uncertain. The V gene lost 5 bases and the J gene lost 0 bases, with 9 bases spanning the gap. From germline, CDR1 is SNHLY and CDR2 FYNNEI. The CDR3 totals 14 residues. The CDR3 DNA sequence: TGTGCCAGCAGTATCGGGCCTAGCACAGATACGCAGTATTTT. Residues: CASSIGPSTDTQYF.

J is TRBJ2-5 and V is TRBV30; TRBD2 aligns across 14 bases. CDR3 size: 16 residues. V lost 4 bases and J lost 5; bases outside the gene matches: 9. Germline CDR1 GTSNPN, CDR2 SVGIG (reference sequence). CDR3 sequence reads: CAWTQTSGGAGETQYF. The DNA for the CDR3 is TGTGCCTGGACCCAGACTAGCGGGGGGGCCGGTGAGACCCAGTACTTC.

The chain links TRBV4-1 to TRBJ2-3; D remains unclear. CDR1 is MGHRA, CDR2 YSYEKL, per germline. The ends were cut back, 4 bases at V and 3 bases at J, with 11 bases in the middle. This CDR3 region has 14 residues. Written as DNA, the CDR3 is TGCGCCAGCAGCCTAAAAAAGGCTACAGATACGCAGTATTTT. As protein: CASSLKKATDTQYF.

The CDR3 protein is CASKPLQGIYGYTF. The CDR3 coding sequence is TGTGCCAGTAAGCCACTACAGGGAATCTATGGCTACACCTTC. The chain employs TRBV19 and TRBJ1-2, with D possibly being TRBD1 (6 bases). Per the germline V gene, CDR1 is LNHDA and CDR2 is SQIVND (reference sequence). This CDR3 is built from 14 residues. V dropped 7 bases and J dropped 4 bases, with 16 bases sitting between them.

A single count supports this clone. The chain has TRBV4-1 and TRBJ1-5; D is unresolved. V was cut by 0 bases and J by 1 base, with 7 bases left in between. Germline CDR1 is MGHRA and CDR2 is YSYEKL. This CDR3 has 15 residues. The CDR3 loop reads CASSQDVRSNQPQHF. CDR3 DNA sequence: TGCGCCAGCAGCCAAGATGTGAGGAGCAATCAGCCCCAGCATTTT.

The chain employs TRBV6-5 and TRBJ2-5; D ambiguous. The CDR3 length is 13 residues. Germline V gives CDR1 MNHEY, CDR2 SVGAGI. V lost 0 bases and J 4 bases, leaving 6 bases between the germline ends. For the CDR3, the DNA is TGTGCCAGCAGTTACTCTGACGGAGAGACCCAGTACTTC. This codes for CASSYSDGETQYF.

This sequence joins TRBV19 and TRBJ2-7; no clear D gene. Germline CDR1 LNHDA, CDR2 SQIVND (reference sequence). The CDR3 is 13 amino acids. With 5 bases removed from V and 2 bases from J, the gap between germline ends came to 10 bases. The CDR3 nucleotides read TGTGCCAGTAGTGTTGTGGGGACCTACGAGCAGTACTTC. It translates to CASSVVGTYEQYF.

V and J are TRBV19 and TRBJ1-5, with TRBD1 matching over 8 bases. After removal of 3 bases from V and 5 bases from J, the junction contained 9 bases not matched to a gene. The CDR3 sequence is 16 residues long. Germline values: CDR1 LNHDA, CDR2 SQIVND (reference sequence). CDR3 in amino acids: CASSILLDRADQPQHF. DNA of the CDR3: TGTGCCAGTAGTATCCTCCTGGACAGGGCCGATCAGCCCCAGCATTTT.

This clone was counted between two and nine times. The CDR3 loop reads CASSWGLAGGSGELFF. DNA for the CDR3: TGCGCCAGCAGCTGGGGGCTAGCGGGAGGATCCGGGGAGCTGTTTTTT. The genes are TRBV5-1 and TRBJ2-2, with 11 nucleotides matching TRBD2. With 3 bases clipped from V and 6 bases from J, the junction kept 7 bases outside the gene matches. This CDR3 has 16 amino acids. Germline V CDR1 and CDR2: SGHRS, YFSETQ.

This chain connects TRBV28 to TRBJ1-4; a weak D match, TRBD1 (6 bases). V was shortened by 2 bases and J by 4 bases, with 11 bases between the two germline ends. Per germline, CDR1 MDHEN and CDR2 SYDVKM. The CDR3 loop spans 15 amino acids. The CDR3 loop reads CASSLTGPVNEKLFF. CDR3 DNA sequence: TGTGCCAGCAGTTTAACAGGGCCGGTTAATGAAAAACTGTTTTTT.

This chain uses TRBV7-9 with TRBJ1-2, with 8 nucleotides matching TRBD1. V was pared by 1 base and J by 8 bases, with 6 bases of the junction left unmatched. Germline-derived CDR1 and CDR2 are SEHNR and FQNEAQ (reference sequence). The CDR3 has 14 amino acids. The CDR3 region has the DNA TGTGCCAGCAGCTTAGGTGCAGGGGGCGAGGGCTACACCTTC. Translating it yields CASSLGAGGEGYTF.

The rearrangement uses TRBV28 and TRBJ2-3; no clear D. Germline V gene lookup returns CDR1 MDHEN and CDR2 SYDVKM. The CDR3 is 17 amino acids. Trimming removed 2 bases from V and 5 bases from J, with 20 bases in between. The CDR3 nucleotides are TGTGCCAGCAGTTTAACGGCGGCCCCATTGCTGGGAGATACGCAGTATTTT. This translates into CASSLTAAPLLGDTQYF. The full variable domain, completed using reference TRBV28 and TRBJ2-3, is DVKVTQSSRYLVKRTGEKVFLECVQDMDHENMFWYRQDPGLGLRLIYFSYDVKMKEKGDIPEGYSVSREKKERFSLILESASTNQTSMYLCASSLTAAPLLGDTQYFGPGTRLTVL.

CDR3 in amino acids: CASSISSDTGSSTDTQYF. In DNA form, the CDR3 reads TGTGCCAGTAGTATAAGCTCGGACACCGGGTCCAGCACAGATACGCAGTATTTT. The V and J genes are TRBV19 and TRBJ2-3; tentatively, D is TRBD1 (5 bases). Germline V gives CDR1 LNHDA, CDR2 SQIVND (reference sequence). CDR3 length equals 18 residues. Trimming shortened V by 2 bases and J by 0 bases, and 18 bases separated the two germline ends.

V gene TRBV7-2 combines with J gene TRBJ2-3; no definite D call. V was cut by 1 base and J by 3 bases, with 5 bases left in between. Germline lookup yields CDR1 SGHTA and CDR2 FQGNSA. The CDR3 has 13 residues. In nucleotides, the CDR3 is TGTGCCAGCAGCTTAGTGATGACAGATACGCAGTATTTT. This sequence encodes CASSLVMTDTQYF.

The J gene is TRBJ2-3, the V gene TRBV9, with D perhaps TRBD1 or TRBD2 (5 bases each). This CDR3 is 12 amino acids long. V shed 0 bases and J shed 6 bases, with 5 bases lying between them. Germline-derived CDR1 and CDR2 are SGDLS and YYNGEE. The CDR3 DNA follows: TGTGCCAGCAGCGTAGGGGGGGATACGCAGTATTTT. Translated, it gives CASSVGGDTQYF.